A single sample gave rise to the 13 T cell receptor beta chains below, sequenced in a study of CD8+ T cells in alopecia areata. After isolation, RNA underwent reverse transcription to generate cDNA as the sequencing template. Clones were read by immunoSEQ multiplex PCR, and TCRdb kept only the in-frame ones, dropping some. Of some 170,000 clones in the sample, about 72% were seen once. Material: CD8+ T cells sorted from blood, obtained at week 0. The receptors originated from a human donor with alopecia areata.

The CDR3: CASSSTEASAETQYF. The DNA of the CDR3 is TGTGCCAGCAGCTCAACAGAGGCGTCTGCGGAGACCCAGTACTTC. V gene TRBV7-8 combines with J gene TRBJ2-5; D gene unclear. The germline CDR1 and CDR2 sequences are SGHVS and FQNEAQ. Trimming removed 4 bases at V and 5 bases at J, with 17 bases between. CDR3 length equals 15 residues.

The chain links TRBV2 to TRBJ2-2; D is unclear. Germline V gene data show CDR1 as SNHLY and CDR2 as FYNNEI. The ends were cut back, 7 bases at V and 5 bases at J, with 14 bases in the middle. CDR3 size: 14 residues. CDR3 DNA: TGTGCCAGCATTTCACTCGGACGAACCGGGGAGCTGTTTTTT. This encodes CASISLGRTGELFF.

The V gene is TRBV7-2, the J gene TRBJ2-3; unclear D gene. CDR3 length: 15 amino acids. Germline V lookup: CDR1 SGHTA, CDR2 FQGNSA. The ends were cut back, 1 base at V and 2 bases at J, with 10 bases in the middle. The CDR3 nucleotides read TGTGCCAGCAGCTTAGATTTCGCGGACACAGATACGCAGTATTTT. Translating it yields CASSLDFADTDTQYF. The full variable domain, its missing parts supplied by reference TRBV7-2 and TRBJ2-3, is GAGVSQSPSNKVTEKGKDVELRCDPISGHTALYWYRQSLGQGLEFLIYFQGNSAPDKSGLPSDRFSAERTGGSVSTLTIQRTQQEDSAVYLCASSLDFADTDTQYFGPGTRLTVL.

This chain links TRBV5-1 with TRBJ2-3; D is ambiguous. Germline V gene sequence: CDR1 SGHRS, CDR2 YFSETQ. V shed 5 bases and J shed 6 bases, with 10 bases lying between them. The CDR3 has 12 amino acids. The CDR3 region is CASSTEADTQYF. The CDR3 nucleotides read TGCGCCAGCAGTACCGAGGCGGATACGCAGTATTTT.

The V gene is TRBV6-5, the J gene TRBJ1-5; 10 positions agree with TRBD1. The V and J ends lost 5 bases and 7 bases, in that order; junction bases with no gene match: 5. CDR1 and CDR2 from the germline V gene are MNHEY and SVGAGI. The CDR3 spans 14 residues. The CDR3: CASSRTGGRQPQHF. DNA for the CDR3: TGTGCCAGCAGTCGGACAGGGGGGAGGCAGCCCCAGCATTTT.

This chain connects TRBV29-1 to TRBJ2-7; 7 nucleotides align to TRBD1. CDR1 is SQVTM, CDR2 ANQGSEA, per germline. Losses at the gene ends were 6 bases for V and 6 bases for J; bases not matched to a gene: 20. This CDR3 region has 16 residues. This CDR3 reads CSVEWSKDRVVREQYF. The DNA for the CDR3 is TGCAGCGTAGAGTGGAGCAAAGACAGGGTAGTCCGCGAGCAGTACTTC.

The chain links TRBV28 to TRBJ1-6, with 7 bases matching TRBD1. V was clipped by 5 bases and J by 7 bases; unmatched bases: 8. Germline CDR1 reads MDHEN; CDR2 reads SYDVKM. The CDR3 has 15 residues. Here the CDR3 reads CASSPYRGTNSPLHF. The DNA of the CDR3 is TGTGCCAGCAGTCCTTACAGGGGTACAAATTCACCCCTCCACTTT.

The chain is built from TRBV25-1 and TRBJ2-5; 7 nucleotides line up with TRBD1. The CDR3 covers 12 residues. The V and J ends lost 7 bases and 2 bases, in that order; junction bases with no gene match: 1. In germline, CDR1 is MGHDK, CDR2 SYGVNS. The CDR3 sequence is CASTGGQETQYF. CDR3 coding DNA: TGTGCCAGCACAGGGGGACAAGAGACCCAGTACTTC.

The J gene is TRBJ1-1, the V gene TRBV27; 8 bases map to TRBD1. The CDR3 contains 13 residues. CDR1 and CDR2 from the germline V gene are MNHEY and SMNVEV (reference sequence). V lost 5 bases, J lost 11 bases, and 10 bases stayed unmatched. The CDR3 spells CASSMGQVRGAFF. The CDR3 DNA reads TGTGCCAGCAGTATGGGACAGGTCCGCGGCGCTTTCTTT.

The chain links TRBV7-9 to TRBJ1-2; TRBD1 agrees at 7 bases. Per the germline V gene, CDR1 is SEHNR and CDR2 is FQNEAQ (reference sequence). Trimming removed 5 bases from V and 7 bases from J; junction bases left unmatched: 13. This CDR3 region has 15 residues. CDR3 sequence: CASSLGTAQLFGYTF. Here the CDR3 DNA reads TGTGCCAGCAGCCTGGGGACAGCTCAACTATTTGGCTACACCTTC.

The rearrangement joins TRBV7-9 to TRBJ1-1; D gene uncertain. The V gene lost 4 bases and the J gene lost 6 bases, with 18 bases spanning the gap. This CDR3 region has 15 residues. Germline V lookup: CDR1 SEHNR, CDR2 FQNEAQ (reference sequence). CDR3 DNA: TGTGCCAGCAGCTACCCACTCGATCCGAGCGCTGAAGCTTTCTTT. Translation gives CASSYPLDPSAEAFF.

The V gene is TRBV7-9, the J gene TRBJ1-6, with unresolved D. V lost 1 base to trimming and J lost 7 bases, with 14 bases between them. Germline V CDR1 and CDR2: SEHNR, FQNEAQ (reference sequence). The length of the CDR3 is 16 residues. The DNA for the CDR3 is TGTGCCAGCAGCTTAGGGGGTCCGTCCCCGAATTCACCCCTCCACTTT. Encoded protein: CASSLGGPSPNSPLHF.

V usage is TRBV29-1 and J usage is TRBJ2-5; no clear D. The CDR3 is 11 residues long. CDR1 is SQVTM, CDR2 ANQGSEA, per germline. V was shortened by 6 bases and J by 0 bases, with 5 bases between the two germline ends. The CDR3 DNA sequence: TGCAGCGTGGAGTACCAAGAGACCCAGTACTTC. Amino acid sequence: CSVEYQETQYF. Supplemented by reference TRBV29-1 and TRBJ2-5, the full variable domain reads SAVISQKPSRDICQRGTSLTIQCQVDSQVTMMFWYRQQPGQSLTLIATANQGSEATYESGFVIDKFPISRPNLTFSTLTVSNMSPEDSSIYLCSVEYQETQYFGPGTRLLVL.